This TCR beta chain was sequenced for a study of blood T cells in healthy people across ages (dated by TCRdb to the mid-2010s). About the full investigation: In model experiments, template switching captured about one uniquely barcoded TCR beta cDNA molecule for every two T cells. Age-related changes in TCR beta repertoire diversity were measured in the study by deep sequencing normalized with unique cDNA molecular identifiers. To avoid experimental bias, donors of different ages were randomly spread across the sequencing lanes. For two donors (one aged 18 to 29 and one aged 80 or older), the study analyzed two additional independent replicas of 1 million unique cDNA reads from the same blood draw. Donors were grouped into four age groups: young (average approximately 16 years), middle-aged (39), aged (around 66) and long-lived (about 82).

The study at large found these results: The percentage of naive T cells measured by flow cytometry correlated strongly with observed TCR beta diversity. Donor CMV infection status was unknown, potentially confounding age-related changes in expanded clonotypes. Compared with the aged group, more naive CD4+ T cells, fewer expanded clones and increased TCR diversity were shown by the long-lived group, suggesting age selection. Observed TCR beta diversity per million T cells fell roughly linearly with age, and a significant reduction was already apparent by age approximately 41. Since profiling was done on bulk unsorted PBMCs, naive and antigen-experienced compartments could not be conclusively compared. Estimates of total diversity from one million sequenced T cells were regarded as lower bounds and underestimates.

Germline trimming amounts to 8 bases on V and 7 bases on J, with 7 as the count of junction bases outside the gene matches. In the germline V gene, CDR1 corresponds to MNHEY and CDR2 to SVGEGT. The CDR3 measures 13 amino acids from cysteine to phenylalanine. The only DNA kept is the CDR3, 39 bases in frame from the first base. About this clonotype: Its antigen is currently not known. Base quality data are lacking; no much larger clone is found one base away.

Donors were a few dozen systemically healthy Caucasian individuals from Russia aged roughly 6 to 100 years. Around 10 milliliters of peripheral blood were collected from each donor into EDTA-treated Vacutainer tubes. Ficoll-Paque density-gradient centrifugation was used to isolate PBMCs, with at least 6 million obtained per sample. Trizol reagent was used to extract total RNA from the PBMCs, yielding at least 6 micrograms per sample. For every donor, flow cytometry on a PBMC aliquot measured the percentage of naive CD45RAhigh/CD27high T cells. Receptor amplification or capture employed 5' RACE. TCRdb shows the sequencer as Illumina HiSeq 2500. The second PCR ran for roughly 6 to 11 cycles and used a J-beta primer mix along with a sample-barcoded 5' primer. A template-switch 5' adaptor carrying 12 random nucleotides introduced a unique molecular identifier onto each TCR beta cDNA molecule. Each sample yielded at least 2.5 million CDR3-containing paired-end reads. The Mint cDNA synthesis kit, primed by a TRBC-specific oligonucleotide, was used to synthesize first-strand cDNA from all RNA. After uracil-DNA glycosylase treatment, a first 18-cycle PCR used universal primers M1SS and BC2_uni_R on all cDNA. The paper's data handling went like this. For normalization, 1 million high-quality reads, each with a distinct molecular identifier, were randomly selected from each sample. Instead of being binned into consensus sequences, reads with shared molecular identifiers were discarded. MiTCR, with a Q25 quality threshold and the strictest error-elimination algorithm, was used for CDR3 identification, clonotype clustering and error correction. A nonparametric unseen species model with Euler transformation was used to estimate a lower bound on total TCR beta diversity. The public reads were reanalyzed by TCRdb: fastp trimming at Q25, MiXCR alignment, in-frame beta chains only. Rows are combined by CDR3 protein, so each entry shows the most common genes and DNA. The V and J calls follow TCRdb's processing rather than the paper's. This sample holds approximately 830,000 distinct CDR3 sequences; 62% were observed only once. Roughly 26% of the sample goes to the ten largest clones.

The chain employs TRBV6-2 or TRBV6-3 and TRBJ2-1, with 8 bases matching TRBD2. The origin of this receptor is a man under 40 in good health. Sequenced input: blood. The CDR3: CASGPSGWNEQFF. The DNA is as follows: TGTGCCAGCGGTCCTAGCGGGTGGAATGAGCAGTTCTTC.